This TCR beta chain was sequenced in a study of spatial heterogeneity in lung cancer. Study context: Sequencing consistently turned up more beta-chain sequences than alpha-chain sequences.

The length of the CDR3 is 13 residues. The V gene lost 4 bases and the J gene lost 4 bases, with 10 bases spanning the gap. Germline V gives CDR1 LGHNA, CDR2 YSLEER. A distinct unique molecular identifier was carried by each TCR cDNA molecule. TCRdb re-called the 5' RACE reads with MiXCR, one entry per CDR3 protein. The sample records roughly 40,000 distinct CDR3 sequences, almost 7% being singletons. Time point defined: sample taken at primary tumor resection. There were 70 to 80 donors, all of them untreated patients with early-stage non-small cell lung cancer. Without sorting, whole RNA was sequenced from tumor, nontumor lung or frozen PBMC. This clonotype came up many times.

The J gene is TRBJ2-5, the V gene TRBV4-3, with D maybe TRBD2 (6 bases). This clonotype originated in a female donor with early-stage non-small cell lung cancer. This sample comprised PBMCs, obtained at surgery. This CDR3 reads CASSLGLAETQYF. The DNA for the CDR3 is TGCGCCAGCAGCCTGGGACTGGCAGAGACCCAGTACTTC.